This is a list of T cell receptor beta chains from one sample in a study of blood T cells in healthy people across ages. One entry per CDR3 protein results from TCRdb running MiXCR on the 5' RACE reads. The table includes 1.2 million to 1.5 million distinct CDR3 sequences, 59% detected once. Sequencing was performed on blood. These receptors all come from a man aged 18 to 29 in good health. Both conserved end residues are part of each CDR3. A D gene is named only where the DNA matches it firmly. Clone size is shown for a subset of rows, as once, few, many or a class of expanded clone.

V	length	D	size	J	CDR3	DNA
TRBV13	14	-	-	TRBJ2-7	CASSSTRSSYEQYF	TGTGCCAGCAGCTCCACCCGTAGCTCCTACGAGCAGTACTTC
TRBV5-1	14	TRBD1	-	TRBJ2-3	CASQGQASTDTQYF	TGCGCCAGCCAGGGACAGGCAAGCACAGATACGCAGTATTTT
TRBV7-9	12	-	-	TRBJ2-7	CASSPAVDEQYF	TGTGCCAGCAGCCCCGCGGTGGACGAGCAGTACTTC
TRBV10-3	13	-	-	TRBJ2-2	CAISPIGARELFF	TGTGCCATCAGTCCGATAGGGGCCAGGGAGCTGTTTTTT
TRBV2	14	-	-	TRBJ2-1	CASSLAGKYNEQFF	TGTGCCAGCAGTTTGGCGGGAAAGTACAATGAGCAGTTCTTC
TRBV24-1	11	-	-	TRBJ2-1	CATMANNEQFF	TGTGCCACCATGGCCAACAATGAGCAGTTCTTC
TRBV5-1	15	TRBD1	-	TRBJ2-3	CASSFETGNTDTQYF	TGCGCCAGCAGCTTTGAGACAGGGAACACAGATACGCAGTATTTT
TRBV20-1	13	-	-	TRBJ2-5	CSAIPRYQETQYF	TGCAGTGCGATCCCCAGGTACCAAGAGACCCAGTACTTC
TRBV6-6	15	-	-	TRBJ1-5	CATTALGGGNQPQHF	TGTGCCACCACGGCTCTCGGGGGTGGCAATCAGCCCCAGCATTTT
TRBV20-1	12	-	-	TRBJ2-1	CSARGRGYEQFF	TGCAGTGCTAGAGGGAGGGGCTATGAGCAGTTCTTC
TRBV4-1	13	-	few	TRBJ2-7	CASSQGSMRQQYF	TGCGCCAGCAGCCAAGGGTCTATGCGACAGCAGTACTTC
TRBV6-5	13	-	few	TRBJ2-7	CASPTGFSYEQYF	TGTGCCAGCCCGACGGGGTTTTCCTACGAGCAGTACTTC
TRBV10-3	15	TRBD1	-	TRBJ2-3	CAISDSGQGADTQYF	TGTGCCATCAGTGACTCGGGGCAGGGGGCAGATACGCAGTATTTT
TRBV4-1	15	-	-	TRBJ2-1	CASSLSTHEGTEQFF	TGCGCCAGCAGCCTATCCACCCACGAGGGAACTGAGCAGTTCTTC
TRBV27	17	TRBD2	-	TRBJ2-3	CASSLLAGGLFTDTQYF	TGTGCCAGCAGTTTGTTAGCGGGGGGGCTGTTCACAGATACGCAGTATTTT
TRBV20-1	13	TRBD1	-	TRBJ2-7	CSATRDRTYEQYF	TGCAGTGCTACCCGGGACAGGACCTACGAGCAGTACTTC
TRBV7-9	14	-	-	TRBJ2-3	CASVPTSSKDTQYF	TGTGCCAGCGTCCCAACTAGCAGCAAAGATACGCAGTATTTT
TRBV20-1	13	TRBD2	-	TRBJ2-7	CSATSGRRDEQYF	TGCAGTGCTACTAGCGGGAGGCGCGACGAGCAGTACTTC
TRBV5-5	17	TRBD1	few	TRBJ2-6	CASSSAGQGPGANVLTF	TGTGCCAGCAGCTCCGCCGGACAGGGGCCTGGGGCCAACGTCCTGACTTTC
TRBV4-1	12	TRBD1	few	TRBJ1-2	CASSRDRQGYTF	TGCGCCAGCAGCCGAGACCGACAGGGTTACACCTTC
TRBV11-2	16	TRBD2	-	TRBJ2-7	CANSHPGVSGGYEQYF	TGTGCCAACAGCCACCCCGGGGTCTCGGGGGGATACGAGCAGTACTTC
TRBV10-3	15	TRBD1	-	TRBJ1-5	CAISRQGTLNQPQHF	TGTGCCATCAGCCGACAGGGGACTCTTAATCAGCCCCAGCATTTT
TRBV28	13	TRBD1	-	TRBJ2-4	CASSKQGVNIQYF	TGTGCCAGCAGTAAACAGGGGGTAAACATTCAGTACTTC
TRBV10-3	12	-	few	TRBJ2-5	CAISEVSFTQYF	TGTGCCATCAGTGAGGTCAGCTTTACCCAGTACTTC
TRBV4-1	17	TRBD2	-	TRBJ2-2	CASSHTLSGGRTGELFF	TGCGCCAGCAGCCATACCCTTAGCGGGGGCCGCACCGGGGAGCTGTTTTTT
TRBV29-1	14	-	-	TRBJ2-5	CSVAGDVIQETQYF	TGCAGCGTTGCAGGAGACGTAATACAAGAGACCCAGTACTTC
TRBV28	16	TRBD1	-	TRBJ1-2	CASSPLGQGRTYGYTF	TGTGCCAGCAGTCCCCTGGGACAGGGGAGGACCTATGGCTACACCTTC
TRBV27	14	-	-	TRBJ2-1	CASSPYSSYNEQFF	TGTGCCAGCAGTCCGTATAGCTCCTACAATGAGCAGTTCTTC
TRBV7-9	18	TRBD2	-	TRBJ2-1	CASTGLAGGLYSYNEQFF	TGTGCCAGCACGGGACTAGCGGGAGGCCTCTACTCCTACAATGAGCAGTTCTTC
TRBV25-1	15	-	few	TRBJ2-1	CASSEGKPSYNEQFF	TGTGCCAGCAGTGAGGGGAAACCCTCCTACAATGAGCAGTTCTTC
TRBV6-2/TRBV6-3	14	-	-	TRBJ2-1	CASSYSGTNNEQFF	TGTGCCAGCAGTTACTCGGGGACCAACAATGAGCAGTTCTTC
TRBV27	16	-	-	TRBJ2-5	CASSSHPGTYQETQYF	TGTGCCAGCAGTTCCCATCCCGGGACTTACCAAGAGACCCAGTACTTC
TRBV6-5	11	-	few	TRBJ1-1	CAIGQGTEAFF	TGTGCCATCGGGCAGGGAACTGAAGCTTTCTTT
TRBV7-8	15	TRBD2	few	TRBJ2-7	CASSFSGAASYEQYF	TGTGCCAGCAGCTTTAGCGGGGCCGCCTCCTACGAGCAGTACTTC
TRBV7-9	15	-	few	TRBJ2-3	CAAAVGGANTDTQYF	TGTGCCGCAGCAGTGGGCGGGGCTAACACAGATACGCAGTATTTT
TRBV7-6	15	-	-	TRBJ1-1	CASSLGPPGSTEAFF	TGTGCCAGCAGCTTAGGACCTCCAGGGAGCACTGAAGCTTTCTTT
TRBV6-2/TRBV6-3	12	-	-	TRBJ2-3	CASSYAGNTQYF	TGTGCCAGCAGTTATGCGGGTAATACGCAGTATTTT
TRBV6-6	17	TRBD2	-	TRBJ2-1	CASRTGLAGGNYNEQFF	TGTGCCAGCAGAACGGGACTAGCGGGAGGAAACTACAATGAGCAGTTCTTC
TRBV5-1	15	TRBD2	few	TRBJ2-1	CASSLGSGMYNEQFF	TGCGCCAGCAGCTTGGGTAGCGGGATGTACAATGAGCAGTTCTTC
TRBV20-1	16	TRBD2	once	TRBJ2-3	CSARDLRQRDTDTQYF	TGCAGTGCTAGAGATCTGAGGCAGCGGGACACAGATACGCAGTATTTT
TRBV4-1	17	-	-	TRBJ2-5	CASSQGTDRLGIKTQYF	TGCGCCAGCAGCCAAGGGACCGACAGGTTGGGAATCAAGACCCAGTACTTC
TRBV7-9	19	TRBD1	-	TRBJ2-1	CASSATFGQGGFFYNEQFF	TGTGCCAGCAGCGCAACCTTTGGACAGGGTGGGTTTTTCTACAATGAGCAGTTCTTC
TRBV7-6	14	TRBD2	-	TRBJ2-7	CASSLDGGTNEQYF	TGTGCCAGCAGCTTAGATGGCGGGACTAATGAGCAGTACTTC
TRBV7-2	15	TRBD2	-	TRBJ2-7	CASSLRGTSGSEQYF	TGTGCCAGCAGCCTGAGAGGGACTAGCGGGAGCGAGCAGTACTTC
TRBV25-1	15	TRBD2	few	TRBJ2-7	CASSAPGLAVNEQYF	TGTGCCAGCAGCGCACCTGGACTAGCGGTTAACGAGCAGTACTTC
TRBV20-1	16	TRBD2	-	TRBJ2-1	CSARFPGLAGAYEQFF	TGCAGTGCTAGATTCCCCGGACTAGCGGGAGCCTATGAGCAGTTCTTC
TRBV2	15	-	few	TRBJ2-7	CASSESSGFSYEQYF	TGTGCCAGCAGTGAATCGTCTGGGTTCTCCTACGAGCAGTACTTC
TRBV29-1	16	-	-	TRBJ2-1	CSVEDRGPSTYNEQFF	TGCAGCGTTGAAGATCGGGGCCCTTCAACCTACAATGAGCAGTTCTTC
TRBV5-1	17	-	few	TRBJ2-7	CASSLASQVGVSYEQYF	TGCGCCAGCAGCTTGGCCTCACAGGTCGGGGTTTCCTACGAGCAGTACTTC
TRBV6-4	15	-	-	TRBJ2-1	CASSDASAQYNEQFF	TGTGCCAGCAGTGACGCATCGGCGCAATACAATGAGCAGTTCTTC
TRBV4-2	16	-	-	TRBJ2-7	CASSQEGGIDSYEQYF	TGTGCCAGCAGCCAAGAAGGAGGAATTGACTCCTACGAGCAGTACTTC
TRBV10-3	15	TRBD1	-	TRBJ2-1	CAISKDRSSYNEQFF	TGTGCCATCAGTAAGGACAGGAGCTCCTACAATGAGCAGTTCTTC
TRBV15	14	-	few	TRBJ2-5	CATSREYGDETQYF	TGTGCCACCAGCAGAGAGTACGGGGACGAGACCCAGTACTTC
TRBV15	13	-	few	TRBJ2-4	CATSRERTEIQYF	TGTGCCACCAGCAGGGAGCGGACGGAAATTCAGTACTTC
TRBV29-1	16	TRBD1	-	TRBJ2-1	CSVDWADRATYNEQFF	TGCAGCGTTGATTGGGCGGACAGGGCTACCTACAATGAGCAGTTCTTC
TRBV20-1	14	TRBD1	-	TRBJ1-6	CSASPNRGDSPLHF	TGCAGTGCTAGCCCAAACAGGGGTGATTCACCCCTCCACTTT
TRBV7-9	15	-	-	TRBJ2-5	CASSLVEGGKETQYF	TGTGCCAGCAGCTTGGTGGAAGGGGGTAAAGAGACCCAGTACTTC
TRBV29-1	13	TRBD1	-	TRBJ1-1	CSVTGVLDTEAFF	TGCAGCGTGACAGGGGTTTTGGACACTGAAGCTTTCTTT
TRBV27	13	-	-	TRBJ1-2	CASSHKEGSGYTF	TGTGCCAGCAGCCACAAAGAGGGTTCCGGCTACACCTTC